The following is a T cell receptor (beta chain) sequence with its context. Its specificity is unknown. The isolated RNA, all of it, was reverse transcribed, so expressed TCRB transcripts were what got sequenced. Sequenced by immunoSEQ multiplex PCR; TCRdb stores in-frame clones only, minus some. Among about 340,000 clones listed, about 14% were seen once. Populations isolated by sorting all had purity greater than 95%. This sample is drawn from a study of beta chain features in type 1 diabetes. The study, taken as a whole, reports: Naive, central memory and Treg TCRB repertoires seemed to resemble each other more closely in patients than they did in healthy donors. Across all four CD4+ subsets, people with type 1 diabetes showed modestly shorter TCRB CDR3s. Using cDNA template may skew counts toward highly expressing activated cells. Junctions at VDJ sites from type 1 diabetes patients had fewer insertions and more deletions.

With 5 bases removed from V and 1 base from J, the gap between germline ends came to 12 bases. The CDR3 contains 14 residues. Germline V gene data show CDR1 as MDHEN and CDR2 as SYDVKM. This chain uses TRBV28 with TRBJ2-7; perhaps TRBD2 as D (6 bases). Sequenced material: naive CD4+ T cells from blood. This TCR derives from a woman younger than 30 with type 1 diabetes. The CDR3 DNA reads as TGTGCCAGCAGTGACTCCGGGACTTCCTACGAGCAGTACTTC. Protein: CASSDSGTSYEQYF.